The 19 T cell receptor beta chains listed next were all sequenced from one sample in a study of cytomegalovirus exposure and HLA in healthy donors. The PCR used 60 Vbeta and 13 Jbeta primers. TCRdb's table, derived via immunoSEQ multiplex PCR, lists solely in-frame clones and lacks some. In the table there are around 110,000 clones, around 10% of which are singletons. The sample consisted of PBMCs. Every receptor here comes from a man aged 25 to 40 in good health and CMV-seronegative.

This clone was observed a few times. The V call is TRBV2, the J call TRBJ1-2; 7 positions agree with TRBD1. Germline V gene sequence: CDR1 SNHLY, CDR2 FYNNEI. This CDR3 has 13 amino acids. The V and J ends lost 7 bases and 4 bases, in that order; junction bases with no gene match: 6. The CDR3 nucleotides read TGTGCCAGCAAAGGAGGGGGCGGCTATGGCTACACCTTC. Amino acid sequence: CASKGGGGYGYTF.

This clone was detected a few times. The chain has TRBV10-3 and TRBJ1-2, with D tentatively TRBD1 (5 bases). This CDR3 comprises 13 residues. Germline lookup yields CDR1 ENHRY and CDR2 SYGVKD. The germline V and J ends were trimmed by 2 bases and 3 bases, with 7 bases remaining between them. The CDR3 region is CAISERGDYGYTF. The CDR3 coding sequence is TGTGCCATCAGTGAGCGGGGGGACTATGGCTACACCTTC.

This clone was observed a few times. J is TRBJ1-4 and V is TRBV4-3; D unresolved. This CDR3 spans 16 amino acids. The germline V gene has CDR1 LGHNA and CDR2 YSLEER. V was pared by 0 bases and J by 7 bases, with 15 bases between. The CDR3 sequence is CASSQDSSPGGEKLFF. DNA of the CDR3: TGCGCCAGCAGCCAAGATTCTTCCCCAGGTGGTGAAAAACTGTTTTTT.

This clone came up a few times. This chain uses TRBV7-3 with TRBJ2-3; no definite D call. This CDR3 contains 16 residues. The V end was cut by 4 bases, the J end by 1 base, with 15 bases between. Germline CDR1 SGHTA, CDR2 FQGTGA. CDR3 in DNA: TGTGCCAGCAGCTCCAGTGAAGCGTCGGGCACAGATACGCAGTATTTT. It encodes CASSSSEASGTDTQYF.

This clone has only a few counts. The chain combines TRBV4-2 with TRBJ1-1; a possible D gene is TRBD1 (5 bases). Trimming stripped 4 bases from V and 1 base from J, with 10 bases between. Germline V lookup: CDR1 LGHNA, CDR2 YNFKEQ. The CDR3 is 14 residues long. The CDR3 sequence: CASSPGGGNTEAFF. CDR3 DNA: TGTGCCAGCAGCCCCGGGGGGGGGAACACTGAAGCTTTCTTT.

For this clone: Other DNA sequences in the sample encode the same CDR3. The CDR3 sequence is CASSHNPGQGTGANVLTF. The CDR3 DNA is TGCGCCAGCAGCCATAACCCGGGCCAGGGAACGGGGGCCAACGTCCTGACTTTC. V is TRBV5-1 and J is TRBJ2-6; the D gene is possibly TRBD1 (5 bases). The CDR3 runs to 18 residues. V was clipped by 4 bases and J by 4 bases, with 21 bases between them. Germline lookup yields CDR1 SGHRS and CDR2 YFSETQ.

V gene TRBV5-1 combines with J gene TRBJ1-2; D ambiguous. Germline CDR1 SGHRS, CDR2 YFSETQ. There are 13 residues in the CDR3. V was trimmed by 2 bases and J by 8 bases, leaving 13 bases between them. The CDR3 sequence is CASSFSGEGGYTF. The CDR3 region has the DNA TGCGCCAGCAGCTTCTCCGGGGAAGGAGGCTACACCTTC.

The chain carries TRBV18 and TRBJ2-7; TRBD1 agrees at 9 bases. V shed 3 bases and J 5 bases; nucleotides not matched to a gene: 11. The CDR3 length is 16 residues. The germline gives CDR1 KGHSH, CDR2 LQKENI. CDR3 sequence (DNA): TGTGCCAGCTCACCCAACACCGGACAGGGGTGGAACGAGCAGTACTTC. Encoded protein: CASSPNTGQGWNEQYF.

This sequence joins TRBV6-4 and TRBJ1-1, with a weak D call TRBD1 (6 bases). The length of the CDR3 is 15 residues. Looked up from germline, CDR1 is MRHNA and CDR2 is SNTAGT. Trimming shortened V by 8 bases and J by 5 bases, and 21 bases separated the two germline ends. CDR3 nucleotide sequence: TGTGCCAGCCGGCCCGGGGGGCAAATTGGAACTGAAGCTTTCTTT. The encoded protein is CASRPGGQIGTEAFF.

J is TRBJ1-5 and V is TRBV23-1; 10 nucleotides match TRBD1. TRBV23-1 is known as an ORF, though its function is uncertain. CDR3 size: 16 residues. Unmatched junction bases numbered 9, after V lost 6 bases and J lost 4 bases. CDR3 in DNA: TGCGCCAGCAGCCCTGGGACAGGGGTATGTAATCAGCCCCAGCATTTT. This codes for CASSPGTGVCNQPQHF.

The chain couples TRBV18 to TRBJ1-1; a possible D gene is TRBD1 (6 bases). Germline assignment: CDR1 KGHSH and CDR2 LQKENI. V was trimmed by 3 bases and J by 4 bases, leaving 12 bases between them. This CDR3 contains 14 residues. CDR3 bases: TGTGCCAGCTCACCGATCCAGGGGCCCACTGAAGCTTTCTTT. This gives the protein CASSPIQGPTEAFF.

This clone was observed a few times. The chain joins TRBV5-4 to TRBJ2-1; D possibly corresponds to TRBD2 (6 bases). CDR1 is SGHNT and CDR2 is YYREEE in the germline V gene (reference sequence). V was cut by 3 bases and J by 7 bases, with 11 bases left in between. The CDR3 length is 13 residues. This CDR3 reads CASSSSSENEQFF. CDR3 coding DNA: TGTGCCAGCAGCTCCTCTAGCGAGAATGAGCAGTTCTTC.

The genes are TRBV2 and TRBJ2-7, with D hard to call. Germline CDR1 reads SNHLY; CDR2 reads FYNNEI. The CDR3 spans 12 residues. V was pared by 6 bases and J by 6 bases, with 12 bases between. The CDR3 protein is CASRRPRGEQYF. CDR3 nucleotide sequence: TGTGCCAGCAGACGGCCTCGAGGCGAGCAGTACTTC.

V and J are TRBV29-1 and TRBJ1-1, with TRBD1 matching 7 bases. The germline CDR1 and CDR2 sequences are SQVTM and ANQGSEA. The length of the CDR3 is 12 residues. With V trimmed by 6 bases and J by 4 bases, 5 bases remained unmatched. The CDR3 loop is CSVSGGGTEAFF. CDR3 sequence (DNA): TGCAGCGTGTCAGGGGGAGGCACTGAAGCTTTCTTT.

This chain connects TRBV2 to TRBJ2-7; 8 nucleotides line up with TRBD1. Germline V lookup: CDR1 SNHLY, CDR2 FYNNEI. V dropped 6 bases and J dropped 5; count of bases not matched to a gene: 9. The CDR3 is 14 amino acids. The CDR3 region has the DNA TGTGCCAGCAGCACTGGACAGGGTTTGGACGAGCAGTACTTC. Protein: CASSTGQGLDEQYF. Together with reference TRBV2 and TRBJ2-7, the CDR3 gives the full variable domain: EPEVTQTPSHQVTQMGQEVILRCVPISNHLYFYWYRQILGQKVEFLVSFYNNEISEKSEIFDDQFSVERPDGSNFTLKIRSTKLEDSAMYFCASSTGQGLDEQYFGPGTRLTVT.

Written as DNA, the CDR3 is TGTGCCAGCAGCTTTATGGGGGCAAGGACCGGGGAGCTGTTTTTT. Its protein is CASSFMGARTGELFF. The chain combines TRBV5-5 with TRBJ2-2; TRBD1 is a possible D gene (6 bases). The length of the CDR3 is 15 residues. From germline, CDR1 is SGHKS and CDR2 YYEKEE (reference sequence). Deletions cut 2 bases from V and 5 bases from J, with 13 bases between.

This clone turned up a few times. The gene calls are TRBV6-1 and TRBJ2-2; 7 nucleotides agree with TRBD2. Trimming removed 2 bases from V and 5 bases from J; junction bases left unmatched: 11. Germline V lookup: CDR1 MNHNS, CDR2 SASEGT. This CDR3 comprises 17 residues. CDR3 nucleotides: TGTGCCAGCAGTGAAAGGACGGGCGGGAGACAGACCGGGGAGCTGTTTTTT. Its translation: CASSERTGGRQTGELFF.

This clone showed up just a few times. The chain recombines TRBV7-9 with TRBJ2-5; possible D gene TRBD2, 5 bases. V lost 5 bases and J lost 5, with 18 bases in between. This CDR3 contains 15 residues. Germline CDR1 and CDR2: SEHNR and FQNEAQ (reference sequence). Here the CDR3 reads CASSKRRTPRETQYF. In DNA, the CDR3 is TGTGCCAGCAGCAAGCGGAGGACCCCTCGGGAGACCCAGTACTTC.

V usage is TRBV7-2 and J usage is TRBJ2-7, with 8 bases aligning to TRBD1. This CDR3 spans 14 amino acids. The germline gives CDR1 SGHTA, CDR2 FQGNSA. The ends lost 4 bases at V and 3 bases at J; junction bases unmatched: 5. The CDR3, as DNA: TGTGCCAGCAGCTCGACAGGGGCGGGCTACGAGCAGTACTTC. Amino acids: CASSSTGAGYEQYF.